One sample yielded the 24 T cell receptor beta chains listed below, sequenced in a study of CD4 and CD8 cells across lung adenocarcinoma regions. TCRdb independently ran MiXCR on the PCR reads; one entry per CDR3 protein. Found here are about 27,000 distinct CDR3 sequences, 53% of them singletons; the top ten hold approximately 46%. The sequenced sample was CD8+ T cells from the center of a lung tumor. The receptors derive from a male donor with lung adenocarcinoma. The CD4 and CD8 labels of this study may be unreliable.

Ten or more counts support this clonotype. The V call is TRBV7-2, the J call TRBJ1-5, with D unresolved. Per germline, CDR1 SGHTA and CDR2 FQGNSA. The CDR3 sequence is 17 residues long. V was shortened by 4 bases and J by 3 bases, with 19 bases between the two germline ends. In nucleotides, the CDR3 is TGTGCCAGCAGCTCATCAAAGGGTGGCTATTTCAATCAGCCCCAGCATTTT. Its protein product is CASSSSKGGYFNQPQHF.

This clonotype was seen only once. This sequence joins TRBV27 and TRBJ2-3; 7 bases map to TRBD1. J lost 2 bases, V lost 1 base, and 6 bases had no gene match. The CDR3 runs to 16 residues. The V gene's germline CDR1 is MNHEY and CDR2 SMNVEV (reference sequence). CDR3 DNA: TGTGCCAGCAGTTTATATAAGACAGGGATCACAGATACGCAGTATTTT. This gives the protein CASSLYKTGITDTQYF.

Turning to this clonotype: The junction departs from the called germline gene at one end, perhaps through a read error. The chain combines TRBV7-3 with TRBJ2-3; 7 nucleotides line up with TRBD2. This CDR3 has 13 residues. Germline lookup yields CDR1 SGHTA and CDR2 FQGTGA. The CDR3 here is CASGAGATETQYF. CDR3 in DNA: TGTGCGAGCGGGGCGGGTGCCACAGAGACGCAGTATTTC.

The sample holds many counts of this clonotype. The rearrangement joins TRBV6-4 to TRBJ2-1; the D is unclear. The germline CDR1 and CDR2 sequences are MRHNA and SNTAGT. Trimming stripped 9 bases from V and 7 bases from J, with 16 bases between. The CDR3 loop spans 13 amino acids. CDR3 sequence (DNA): TGTGCCAGGCGAACTGGGGTCAAAAATGAGCAGTTCTTC. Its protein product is CARRTGVKNEQFF.

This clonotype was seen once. CDR3: CRGRALWATDMQYF. The CDR3 DNA reads TGTCGCGGCAGGGCGCTGTGGGCCACAGATATGCAGTACTTC. The chain employs TRBV14 and TRBJ2-1, with D maybe TRBD1 (5 bases). The DNA end favors TRBJ2-7, so the J call may be wrong. Looked up from germline, CDR1 is SGHDN and CDR2 is FVKESK. The CDR3 is made up of 14 amino acids.

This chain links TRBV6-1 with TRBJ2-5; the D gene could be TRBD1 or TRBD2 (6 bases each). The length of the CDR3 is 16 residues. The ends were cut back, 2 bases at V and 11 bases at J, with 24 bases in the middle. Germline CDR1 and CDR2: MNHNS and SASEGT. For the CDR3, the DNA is TGTGCCAGCAGTGAAACGTGGACTATGGGGACAAATGAGCAGTACTTC. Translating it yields CASSETWTMGTNEQYF.

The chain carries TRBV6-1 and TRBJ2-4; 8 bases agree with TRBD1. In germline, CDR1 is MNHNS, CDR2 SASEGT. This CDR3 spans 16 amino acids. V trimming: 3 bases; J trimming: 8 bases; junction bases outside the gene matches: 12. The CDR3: CASSERRGRDQDIQYF. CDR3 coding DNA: TGTGCCAGCAGTGAGCGCAGGGGGCGTGACCAAGACATTCAGTACTTC.

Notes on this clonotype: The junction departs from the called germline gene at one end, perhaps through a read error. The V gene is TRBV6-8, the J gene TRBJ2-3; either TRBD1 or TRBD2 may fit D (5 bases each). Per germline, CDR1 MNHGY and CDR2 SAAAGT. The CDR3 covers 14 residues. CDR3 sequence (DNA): TGTGGCGTCTGGGGGATGTGCAGCAAAAACACTCAGTACTTT. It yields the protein CGVWGMCSKNTQYF.

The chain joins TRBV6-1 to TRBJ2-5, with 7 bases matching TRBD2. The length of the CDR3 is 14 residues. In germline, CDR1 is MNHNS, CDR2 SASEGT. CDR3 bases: TGTGCGGGCGGGGAGGGGCACGACACAGATACCCAGTACTTC. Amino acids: CAGGEGHDTDTQYF.

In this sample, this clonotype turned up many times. The CDR3 coding sequence is TGTGCCTGGAGTGTCGGGACAGGGAAGGGGGGCACAGATACGCAGTATTTT. Translation: CAWSVGTGKGGTDTQYF. The chain is built from TRBV30 and TRBJ2-3; 9 nucleotides align to TRBD1. J was trimmed by 1 base and V by 0 bases; bases with no gene match: 8. Germline V gives CDR1 GTSNPN, CDR2 SVGIG (reference sequence). The CDR3 has 17 residues.

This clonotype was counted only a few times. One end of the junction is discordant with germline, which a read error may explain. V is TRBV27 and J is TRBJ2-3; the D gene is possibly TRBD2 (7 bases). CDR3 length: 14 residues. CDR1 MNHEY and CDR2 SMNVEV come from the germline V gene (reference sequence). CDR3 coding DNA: TGTGCGGGCAGTGGGGGCGGGGGCACAGATACGCAGTACTTT. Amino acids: CAGSGGGGTDTQYF.

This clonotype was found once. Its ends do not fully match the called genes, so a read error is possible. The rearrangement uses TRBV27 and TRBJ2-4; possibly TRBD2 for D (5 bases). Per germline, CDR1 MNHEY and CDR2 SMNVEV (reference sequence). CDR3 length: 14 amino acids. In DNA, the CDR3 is TGTGCCAGCAGGGCCCTGGGAGCCACAAACATTCAGTATTTC. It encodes CASRALGATNIQYF.

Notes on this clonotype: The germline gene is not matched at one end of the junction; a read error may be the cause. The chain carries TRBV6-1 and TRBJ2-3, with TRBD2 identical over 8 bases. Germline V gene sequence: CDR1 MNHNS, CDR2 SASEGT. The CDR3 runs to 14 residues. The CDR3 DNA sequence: TGTGCGGGCAGACGAGCGGGAGACCAAGATACGCAGTACTTT. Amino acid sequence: CAGRRAGDQDTQYF.

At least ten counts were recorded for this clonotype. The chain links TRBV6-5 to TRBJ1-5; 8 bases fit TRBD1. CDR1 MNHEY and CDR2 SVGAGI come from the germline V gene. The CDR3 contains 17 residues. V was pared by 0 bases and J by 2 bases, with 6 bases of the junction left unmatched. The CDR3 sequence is CASSYSVPGQGNQPQHF. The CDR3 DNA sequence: TGTGCCAGCAGTTACTCCGTTCCGGGACAGGGCAATCAGCCCCAGCATTTT.

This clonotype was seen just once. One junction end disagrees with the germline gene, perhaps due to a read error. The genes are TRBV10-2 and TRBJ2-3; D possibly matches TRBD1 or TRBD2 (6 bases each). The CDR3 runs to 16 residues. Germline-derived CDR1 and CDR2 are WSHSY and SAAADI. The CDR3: CASGGPGGRDKDTQYF. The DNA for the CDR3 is TGCGCCAGCGGGGGGCCCGGTGGGCGAGACAAAGATACGCAGTATTTC.

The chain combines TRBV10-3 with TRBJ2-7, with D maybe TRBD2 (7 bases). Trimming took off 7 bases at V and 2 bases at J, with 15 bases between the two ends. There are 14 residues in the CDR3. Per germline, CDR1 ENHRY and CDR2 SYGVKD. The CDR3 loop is CAINQGGVTYEQYF. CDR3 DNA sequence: TGTGCCATCAACCAAGGGGGGGTCACCTACGAGCAGTACTTC.

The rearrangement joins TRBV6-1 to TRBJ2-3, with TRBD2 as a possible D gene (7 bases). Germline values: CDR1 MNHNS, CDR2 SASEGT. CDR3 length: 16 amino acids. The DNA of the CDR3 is TGTGCGAGCCGTGAAGCGGGGACGGGGGCCAAAAATACGCAGTATTTT. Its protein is CASREAGTGAKNTQYF.

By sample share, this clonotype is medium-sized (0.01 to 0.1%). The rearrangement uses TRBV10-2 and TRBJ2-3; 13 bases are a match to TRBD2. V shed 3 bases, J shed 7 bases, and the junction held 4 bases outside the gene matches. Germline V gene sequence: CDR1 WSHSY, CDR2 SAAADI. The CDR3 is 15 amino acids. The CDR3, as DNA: TGCGCCAGCAGTGAACTAGCGGGAGGGAAAAATACGCAGTATTTT. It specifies CASSELAGGKNTQYF.

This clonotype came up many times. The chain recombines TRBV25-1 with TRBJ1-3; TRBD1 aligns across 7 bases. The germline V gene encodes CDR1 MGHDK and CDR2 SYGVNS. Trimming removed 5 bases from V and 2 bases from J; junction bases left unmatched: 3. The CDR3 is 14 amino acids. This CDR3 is CASSNDRAGNTIYF. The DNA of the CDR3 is TGTGCCAGCAGTAACGACAGGGCTGGAAACACCATATATTTT.

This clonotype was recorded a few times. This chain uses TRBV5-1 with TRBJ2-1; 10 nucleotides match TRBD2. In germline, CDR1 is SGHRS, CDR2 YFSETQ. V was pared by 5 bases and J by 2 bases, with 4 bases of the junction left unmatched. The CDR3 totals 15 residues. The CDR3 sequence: CASRTSGFAYNEQFF. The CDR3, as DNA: TGCGCCAGCAGGACTAGCGGGTTTGCCTACAATGAGCAGTTCTTC.

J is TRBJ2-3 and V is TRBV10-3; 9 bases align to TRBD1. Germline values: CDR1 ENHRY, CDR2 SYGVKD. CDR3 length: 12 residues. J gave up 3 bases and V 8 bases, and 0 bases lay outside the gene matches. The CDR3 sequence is CAIGQGTDTQYF. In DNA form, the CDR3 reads TGTGCCATCGGACAGGGGACAGATACGCAGTATTTT.

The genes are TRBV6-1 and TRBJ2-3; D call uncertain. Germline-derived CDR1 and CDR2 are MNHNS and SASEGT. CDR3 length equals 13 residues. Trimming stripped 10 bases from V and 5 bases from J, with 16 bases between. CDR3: CATLSPFLDTQYF. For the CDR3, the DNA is TGTGCCACCCTCTCCCCCTTCCTAGATACGCAGTATTTT.

Here the CDR3 DNA reads TGTGCCAGCGGGGGGCTCGGGGCCCGGGACCAAGAGACCCAGTACTTC. It is translated as CASGGLGARDQETQYF. This chain connects TRBV6-1 to TRBJ2-5; D possibly matches TRBD1 or TRBD2 (6 bases each). Between the trimmed V and J ends, which lost 8 bases and 0 bases, there was a span of 19 bases. Germline CDR1 is MNHNS and CDR2 is SASEGT. The CDR3 extends over 16 amino acids.

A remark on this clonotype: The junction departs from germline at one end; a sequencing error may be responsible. The CDR3 sequence: CASWGTSGHTETQYF. CDR3 sequence (DNA): TGTGCCAGTTGGGGGACTAGCGGACACACAGAGACGCAGTACTTC. The chain combines TRBV6-1 with TRBJ2-5; 11 bases line up with TRBD2. The CDR3 is 15 residues long. In germline, CDR1 is MNHNS, CDR2 SASEGT.